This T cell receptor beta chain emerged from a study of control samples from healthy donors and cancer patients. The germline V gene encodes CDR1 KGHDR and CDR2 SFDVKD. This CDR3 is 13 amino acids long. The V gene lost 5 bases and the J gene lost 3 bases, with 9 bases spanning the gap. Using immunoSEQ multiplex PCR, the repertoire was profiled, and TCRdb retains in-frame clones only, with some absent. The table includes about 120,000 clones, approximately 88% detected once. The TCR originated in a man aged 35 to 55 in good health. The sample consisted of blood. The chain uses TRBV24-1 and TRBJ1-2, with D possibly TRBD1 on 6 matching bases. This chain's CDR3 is CATSGRTDYGYTF. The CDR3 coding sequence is TGTGCCACCAGTGGGCGGACAGACTATGGCTACACCTTC.